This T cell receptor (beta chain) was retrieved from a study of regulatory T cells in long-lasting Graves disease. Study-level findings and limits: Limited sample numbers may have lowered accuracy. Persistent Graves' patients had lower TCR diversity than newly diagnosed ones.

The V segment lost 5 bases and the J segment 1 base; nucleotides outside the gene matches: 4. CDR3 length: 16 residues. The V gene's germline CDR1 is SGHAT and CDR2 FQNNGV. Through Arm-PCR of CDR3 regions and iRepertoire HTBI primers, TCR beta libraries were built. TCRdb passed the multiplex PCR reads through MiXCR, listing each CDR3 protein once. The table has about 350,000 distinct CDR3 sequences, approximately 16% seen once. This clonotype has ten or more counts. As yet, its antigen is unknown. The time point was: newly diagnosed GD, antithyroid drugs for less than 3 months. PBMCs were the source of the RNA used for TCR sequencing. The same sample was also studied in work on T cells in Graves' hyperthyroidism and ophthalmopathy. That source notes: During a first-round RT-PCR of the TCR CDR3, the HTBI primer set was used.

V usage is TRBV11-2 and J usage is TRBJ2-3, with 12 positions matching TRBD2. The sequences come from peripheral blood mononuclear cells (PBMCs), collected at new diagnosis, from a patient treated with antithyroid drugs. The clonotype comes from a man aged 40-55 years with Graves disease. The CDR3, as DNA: TGTGCCAGCAGCGTCAGACTAGCGGGGGGCACAGATACGCAGTATTTT. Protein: CASSVRLAGGTDTQYF.